This T cell receptor beta chain appears in the sequencing data of a study of spatial heterogeneity in lung cancer. The length of the CDR3 is 16 residues. V gave up 0 bases and J gave up 0 bases, with 10 bases separating them. Germline CDR1 is ENHRY and CDR2 is SYGVKD. This clonotype occurred many times. Its specificity is not known. Study findings and constraints: For expanded intratumoral alpha and beta TCRs, counts tracked tumor mutation counts.

Time point reported: sample taken at primary tumor resection. Each CDR3 protein gets one entry after TCRdb re-called the 5' RACE reads with MiXCR. The sample consists of 7,000 to 8,500 distinct CDR3 sequences, roughly 8.8% of them appearing once. This TCR was recovered from a male donor with early-stage non-small cell lung cancer. This chain connects TRBV10-3 to TRBJ2-3; no firm D call. The sequencing here drew on lung tumor tissue, taken at surgery. DNA for the CDR3: TGTGCCATCAGTGAGTCTGGTGGCAGAAGCACAGATACGCAGTATTTT. This codes for CAISESGGRSTDTQYF.